This TCR beta chain came from a study of T cell clonotyping in hematopoietic cell transplantation. Libraries were prepared by immunoSEQ multiplex PCR; TCRdb keeps only in-frame clonotypes and omits some of them. Counted here are some 16,000 clones, around 93% occurring once; the ten biggest clones make up around 1.8%. Study conclusions and caveats: Graft donor and pretransplant recipient Inverse Simpson Index values predicted broader posttransplant TCR diversity. Recipient TCR diversity dropped after transplant; expanded clonotypes rose from day 30 to 180. Cells were unsorted, so CD4 and CD8 contributions were not separated. Few recipient clonotypes overlapped donors; over 95% were de novo at given depth.

The CDR3 is 13 residues long. Trimming shortened V by 0 bases and J by 7 bases, and 10 bases separated the two germline ends. Germline assignment: CDR1 GTSNPN and CDR2 SVGIG (reference sequence). Regarding this clone: Its specificity is not known.

The time point here: recipient sample about 28 days before transplant, after cytoreduction. The V and J genes are TRBV30 and TRBJ1-5; D gene uncertain. The TCR originated in a man between 18 and 29 years old with biphenotypic leukemia. Some clones in this sample may be carry-over from other donors' samples. The sequencing used peripheral blood mononuclear cells, collected before stem cell transplant. Here the CDR3 reads CAWSVFVGQPQHF. The CDR3 DNA is TGTGCCTGGAGTGTTTTTGTTGGCCAGCCCCAGCATTTT.